The 12 T cell receptor beta chains listed next were all sequenced from one sample in a study of T cell changes during pregnancy in multiple sclerosis. Sequenced by immunoSEQ multiplex PCR; TCRdb stores in-frame clones only, minus some. The table records 60,000 to 90,000 clones, just over 90% of them present only once. This specimen consisted of peripheral blood, obtained after pregnancy. These receptors originate from a female donor in good health, enrolled as a control in a pregnancy study.

The chain links TRBV5-6 to TRBJ2-3; D ambiguous. The CDR3 runs 12 residues. V was clipped by 4 bases and J by 6 bases, with 9 bases between them. Germline assignment: CDR1 SGHDT and CDR2 YYEEEE. The DNA for the CDR3 is TGTGCCAGCAGCGACCCCGGGGATACGCAGTATTTT. It is translated as CASSDPGDTQYF. The entire variable domain, with the rest obtained from reference TRBV5-6 and TRBJ2-3, is as follows: DAGVTQSPTHLIKTRGQQVTLRCSPKSGHDTVSWYQQALGQGPQFIFQYYEEEERQRGNFPDRFSGHQFPNYSSELNVNALLLGDSALYLCASSDPGDTQYFGPGTRLTVL.

The gene calls are TRBV5-1 and TRBJ2-5; D unclear. Trimming removed 4 bases at V and 2 bases at J, with 9 bases between. The CDR3 is 13 amino acids. Germline V gives CDR1 SGHRS, CDR2 YFSETQ. The CDR3 sequence is CASSLGYQETQYF. CDR3 sequence (DNA): TGCGCCAGCAGCCTCGGGTATCAAGAGACCCAGTACTTC.

This chain uses TRBV11-2 with TRBJ1-2, with D uncertain. Per germline, CDR1 SGHAT and CDR2 FQNNGV. The ends were cut back, 3 bases at V and 1 base at J, with 9 bases in the middle. This CDR3 contains 14 residues. The CDR3 coding sequence is TGTGCCAGCAGCTTTGTAACTGGTAACTATGGCTACACCTTC. This sequence encodes CASSFVTGNYGYTF. The whole variable domain, filled in from reference TRBV11-2 and TRBJ1-2, reads EAGVAQSPRYKIIEKRQSVAFWCNPISGHATLYWYQQILGQGPKLLIQFQNNGVVDDSQLPKDRFSAERLKGVDSTLKIQPAKLEDSAVYLCASSFVTGNYGYTFGSGTRLTVV.

This chain joins TRBV7-3 and TRBJ2-4; D perhaps matches TRBD2 (7 bases). This CDR3 has 16 amino acids. V lost 3 bases to trimming and J lost 0 bases, with 12 bases between them. CDR1 is SGHTA, CDR2 FQGTGA, per germline. DNA of the CDR3: TGTGCCAGCAGCTTGGGGGGGGCGCTAGCCAAAAACATTCAGTACTTC. Its translation is CASSLGGALAKNIQYF. Filled out from reference TRBV7-3 and TRBJ2-4, the complete variable domain reads GAGVSQTPSNKVTEKGKYVELRCDPISGHTALYWYRQSLGQGPEFLIYFQGTGAADDSGLPNDRFFAVRPEGSVSTLKIQRTERGDSAVYLCASSLGGALAKNIQYFGAGTRLSVL.

The chain couples TRBV4-1 to TRBJ2-1; D is unclear. There are 15 residues in the CDR3. Per the germline V gene, CDR1 is MGHRA and CDR2 is YSYEKL. The V end was cut by 1 base, the J end by 2 bases, with 9 bases between. The CDR3 protein is CASSQAALPYNEQFF. The CDR3, as DNA: TGCGCCAGCAGCCAAGCTGCACTCCCCTACAATGAGCAGTTCTTC.

The chain carries TRBV27 and TRBJ2-1, with a possible D match to TRBD1 (5 bases). Trimming left V 6 bases short and J 3 bases short, with 24 bases between. The CDR3 covers 18 residues. Per germline, CDR1 MNHEY and CDR2 SMNVEV (reference sequence). The CDR3 region is CASRSAGFGGGNYNEQFF. The CDR3 region has the DNA TGTGCCAGCAGAAGTGCAGGGTTTGGTGGCGGAAACTACAATGAGCAGTTCTTC.

This chain uses TRBV27 with TRBJ2-7; 9 nucleotides match TRBD2. The CDR3 covers 18 residues. V lost 4 bases, J lost 3 bases, and 16 bases stayed unmatched. The germline gives CDR1 MNHEY, CDR2 SMNVEV (reference sequence). The CDR3 DNA reads as TGTGCCAGCAGTTCCGTAGGGGGAGGACTAGCGACTAGCTACGAGCAGTACTTC. Its protein is CASSSVGGGLATSYEQYF.

This sequence joins TRBV7-2 and TRBJ1-2, with 8 nucleotides matching TRBD1. The CDR3 totals 14 residues. Germline V CDR1 and CDR2: SGHTA, FQGNSA. V was clipped by 1 base and J by 8 bases; unmatched bases: 6. Here the CDR3 reads CASSLGRGPEGYTF. The CDR3 nucleotides are TGTGCCAGCAGCTTAGGCAGGGGGCCGGAAGGCTACACCTTC.

The chain joins TRBV4-3 to TRBJ1-2; 7 positions agree with TRBD1. The CDR3 has 15 residues. Looked up from germline, CDR1 is LGHNA and CDR2 is YSLEER. J gave up 4 bases and V 2 bases, and 7 bases lay outside the gene matches. The CDR3 DNA is TGCGCCAGCAGCCAATCTCATCAGGGGGGCTATGGCTACACCTTC. This translates into CASSQSHQGGYGYTF.

The chain carries TRBV6-5 and TRBJ2-3, with D unclear. CDR1 is MNHEY, CDR2 SVGAGI, per germline. The CDR3 loop spans 13 amino acids. The V gene lost 1 base and the J gene lost 3 bases, with 5 bases spanning the gap. This CDR3 is CASSYYLTDTQYF. Written as DNA, the CDR3 is TGTGCCAGCAGTTACTATCTAACAGATACGCAGTATTTT.

The V gene is TRBV7-9, the J gene TRBJ2-1; TRBD2 is a possible D gene (6 bases). The CDR3 consists of 15 residues. Trimming shortened V by 3 bases and J by 12 bases, and 21 bases separated the two germline ends. CDR1 SEHNR and CDR2 FQNEAQ come from the germline V gene (reference sequence). Written as DNA, the CDR3 is TGTGCCAGCAGCTTTGAGCAACGGGAGCGACGCGTGCAGTTCTTC. Protein: CASSFEQRERRVQFF.

This chain uses TRBV7-9 with TRBJ2-7, with 7 bases matching TRBD1. The CDR3 has 14 residues. With 5 bases clipped from V and 3 bases from J, the junction kept 7 bases outside the gene matches. The germline V gene encodes CDR1 SEHNR and CDR2 FQNEAQ (reference sequence). The CDR3 bases are TGTGCCAGCAGCCCCTCGACAGGGAGCTACGAGCAGTACTTC. Its translation: CASSPSTGSYEQYF.